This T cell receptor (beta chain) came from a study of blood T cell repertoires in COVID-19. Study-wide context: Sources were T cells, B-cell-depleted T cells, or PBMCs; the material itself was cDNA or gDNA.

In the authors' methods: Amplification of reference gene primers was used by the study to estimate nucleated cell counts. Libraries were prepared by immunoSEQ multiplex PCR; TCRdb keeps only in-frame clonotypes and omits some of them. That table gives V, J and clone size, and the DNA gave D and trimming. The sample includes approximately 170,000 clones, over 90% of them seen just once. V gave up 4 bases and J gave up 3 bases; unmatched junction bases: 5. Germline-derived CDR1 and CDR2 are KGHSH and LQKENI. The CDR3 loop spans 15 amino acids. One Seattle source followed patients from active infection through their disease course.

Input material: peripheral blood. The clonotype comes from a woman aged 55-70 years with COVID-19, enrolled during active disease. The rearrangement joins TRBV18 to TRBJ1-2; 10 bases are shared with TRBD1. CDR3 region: CASSLSGTGDYGYTF. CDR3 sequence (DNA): TGTGCCAGCTCACTTAGCGGGACAGGGGACTATGGCTACACCTTC.